A selection of T cell receptor beta chains follows, all from one sample in a study of vaccination effects on CD4 cells after COVID-19. Sequenced by immunoSEQ multiplex PCR; TCRdb stores in-frame clones only, minus some. The sample lists 70,000 or so clones, about 70% occurring once. The antigens for these receptors are not known. Specimen: CD4+ T cells from PBMCs cultured with HCoV-NL63 spike peptides, collected before COVID-19 vaccination. All receptors come from a human donor who received a COVID-19 vaccine. Each CDR3 is given with its conserved first and last residue. Each record gives: CDR3 protein, CDR3 DNA, J gene, CDR3 length, V gene, D gene, clone size. A D gene is named only where the DNA matches it firmly. Expanded clones are given a class, and other clones once, few, many or no size at all.

CDR3aa: CASSVGVNTEAFF
CDR3nt: TGTGCCAGCAGTGTAGGCGTGAACACTGAAGCTTTCTTT
j_gene: TRBJ1-1
len: 13
v_gene: TRBV6-4
d_gene: -
abundance: -

CDR3aa: CASSIGGVGNQPQHF
CDR3nt: TGTGCCAGTAGTATTGGCGGGGTTGGCAATCAGCCCCAGCATTTT
j_gene: TRBJ1-5
len: 15
v_gene: TRBV19
d_gene: -
abundance: few

CDR3aa: CASTRGAFETQYF
CDR3nt: TGTGCCAGCACACGGGGGGCTTTTGAGACCCAGTACTTC
j_gene: TRBJ2-5
len: 13
v_gene: TRBV12-3/TRBV12-4
d_gene: -
abundance: -

CDR3aa: CASSLSYQGSPGNTIYF
CDR3nt: TGCGCCAGCAGCCTCAGTTACCAGGGGAGTCCTGGAAACACCATATATTTT
j_gene: TRBJ1-3
len: 17
v_gene: TRBV5-1
d_gene: -
abundance: -

CDR3aa: CASSLTYPNSPLHF
CDR3nt: TGTGCCAGCAGCTTGACTTACCCGAATTCACCCCTCCACTTT
j_gene: TRBJ1-6
len: 14
v_gene: TRBV5-6
d_gene: -
abundance: -

CDR3aa: CASSPGVEETQYF
CDR3nt: TGCGCCAGCAGCCCGGGCGTAGAAGAGACCCAGTACTTC
j_gene: TRBJ2-5
len: 13
v_gene: TRBV5-1
d_gene: -
abundance: -

CDR3aa: CASSPDPNYGYTF
CDR3nt: TGTGCCAGCAGCCCTGATCCCAACTATGGCTACACCTTC
j_gene: TRBJ1-2
len: 13
v_gene: TRBV5-6
d_gene: -
abundance: -

CDR3aa: CASSFPLRHDGYTF
CDR3nt: TGTGCCAGCAGTTTCCCTTTAAGGCACGATGGCTACACCTTC
j_gene: TRBJ1-2
len: 14
v_gene: TRBV6-2/TRBV6-3
d_gene: -
abundance: -

CDR3aa: CATSRGLAGGPPGNEQFF
CDR3nt: TGTGCCACCAGCAGAGGTCTAGCGGGGGGCCCTCCTGGGAATGAGCAGTTCTTC
j_gene: TRBJ2-1
len: 18
v_gene: TRBV15
d_gene: TRBD2
abundance: -

CDR3aa: CASSNPVWGAYQPQHF
CDR3nt: TGTGCCAGCAGTAACCCCGTCTGGGGGGCATACCAGCCCCAGCATTTT
j_gene: TRBJ1-5
len: 16
v_gene: TRBV6-2/TRBV6-3
d_gene: -
abundance: few

CDR3aa: CASSQGADSEAFF
CDR3nt: TGCGCCAGTTCACAGGGGGCTGATTCTGAAGCTTTCTTT
j_gene: TRBJ1-1
len: 13
v_gene: TRBV5-1
d_gene: TRBD1
abundance: once

CDR3aa: CASSIRAAREETQYF
CDR3nt: TGTGCCAGTAGTATAAGGGCAGCTAGGGAAGAGACCCAGTACTTC
j_gene: TRBJ2-5
len: 15
v_gene: TRBV19
d_gene: -
abundance: -